This is a list of T cell receptor beta chains from one sample in a study of spatial heterogeneity in lung cancer. MiXCR, run by TCRdb on the 5' RACE reads, gives a single entry per CDR3 protein. The sample lists 85,000 to 100,000 distinct CDR3 sequences, 12% occurring once. The sequencing used PBMCs, collected at surgery. The receptors originated from a male donor with early-stage non-small cell lung cancer. The CDR3 runs from the conserved cysteine through the conserved F or W. Each record gives: clone size, J gene, V gene, CDR3 protein. Rows may omit the clone size; those that give it use once, few, many or a size class.

abundance: few
j_gene: TRBJ2-5
v_gene: TRBV9
CDR3aa: CASSVGIQETQYF

abundance: many
j_gene: TRBJ1-1
v_gene: TRBV6-2/TRBV6-3
CDR3aa: CASSWDRDMNTEAFF

abundance: few
j_gene: TRBJ2-7
v_gene: TRBV9
CDR3aa: CASSVGQASSYEQYF

abundance: -
j_gene: TRBJ2-5
v_gene: TRBV29-1
CDR3aa: CSVVVPGETQYF

abundance: few
j_gene: TRBJ1-4
v_gene: TRBV5-1
CDR3aa: CASSPGAVGEKLFF

abundance: few
j_gene: TRBJ1-6
v_gene: TRBV7-9
CDR3aa: CASSFSGVRNSPLHF

abundance: -
j_gene: TRBJ2-7
v_gene: TRBV2
CDR3aa: CASSELPYEQYF

abundance: many
j_gene: TRBJ1-1
v_gene: TRBV29-1
CDR3aa: CSVVRGTEAFF

abundance: few
j_gene: TRBJ1-4
v_gene: TRBV9
CDR3aa: CASSPRTGTGTKNEKLFF

abundance: many
j_gene: TRBJ2-7
v_gene: TRBV23-1
CDR3aa: CASSQPRTVGFREQYF

abundance: few
j_gene: TRBJ2-3
v_gene: TRBV5-1
CDR3aa: CASSLIVAGAADTQYF

abundance: many
j_gene: TRBJ2-6
v_gene: TRBV27
CDR3aa: CASSLRGPSGANVLTF

abundance: -
j_gene: TRBJ2-2
v_gene: TRBV2
CDR3aa: CASSEYTANTGELFF

abundance: -
j_gene: TRBJ1-4
v_gene: TRBV29-1
CDR3aa: CSVGTGEEKLFF

abundance: many
j_gene: TRBJ1-2
v_gene: TRBV4-1
CDR3aa: CASSQEARRTNYGYTF

abundance: few
j_gene: TRBJ1-1
v_gene: TRBV12-3/TRBV12-4
CDR3aa: CASSSLQGRTEAFF

abundance: -
j_gene: TRBJ2-5
v_gene: TRBV10-3
CDR3aa: CAISVGAQETQYF

abundance: few
j_gene: TRBJ1-1
v_gene: TRBV29-1
CDR3aa: CSVSGTAITEAFF

abundance: many
j_gene: TRBJ2-3
v_gene: TRBV11-2
CDR3aa: CASSLGRLGPFPSDTDTQYF

abundance: few
j_gene: TRBJ1-1
v_gene: TRBV6-2/TRBV6-3
CDR3aa: CATGDRANTEAFF

abundance: -
j_gene: TRBJ2-1
v_gene: TRBV3-1
CDR3aa: CASRPQSRNEQFF

abundance: few
j_gene: TRBJ2-2
v_gene: TRBV29-1
CDR3aa: CSVANTGEPFF

abundance: -
j_gene: TRBJ2-2
v_gene: TRBV3-1
CDR3aa: CASRTSGSNTGELFF

abundance: -
j_gene: TRBJ1-1
v_gene: TRBV6-6
CDR3aa: CASSPPGRTEAFF

abundance: few
j_gene: TRBJ2-3
v_gene: TRBV7-2
CDR3aa: CASSLENAGGLADTQYF

abundance: -
j_gene: TRBJ2-3
v_gene: TRBV7-3
CDR3aa: CASTGQGSDTQYF

abundance: few
j_gene: TRBJ1-6
v_gene: TRBV20-1
CDR3aa: CSARGPSNSPLHF

abundance: -
j_gene: TRBJ2-6
v_gene: TRBV6-1
CDR3aa: CASSEGSSGTNVLTF

abundance: -
j_gene: TRBJ1-1
v_gene: TRBV28
CDR3aa: CASSLQPYDRVFTNTEAFF